This TCR beta chain was observed in a study of response to subunit inactivated influenza vaccine (dated by TCRdb to 2017 to 2018). With regard to the full study: Deep quantitative profiling of the T cell receptor repertoire was used in the study to follow responses to a trivalent subunit inactivated influenza vaccine. Overall study results and their limits: According to the authors, only a limited number of new T cells may be recruited by each seasonal influenza vaccination.

The CDR3, cysteine through phenylalanine, is 13 amino acids long. Only CDR3 DNA remains: 39 bases, in frame from the first base. The germline V gene sets CDR1 to SQVTM and CDR2 to ANQGSEA. Relative to germline, V is missing 6 bases and J is missing 2 bases, with 5 bases of the junction outside any gene match. Libraries were built with RT-PCR. Sequencing took place on an Illumina HiSeq 2500. TCRdb reanalyzed the raw reads on its own, using fastp at Q25 for trimming and MiXCR for clone calling, and kept in-frame beta chains. Under each unique CDR3 protein, matching rows form one entry showing the most common genes and DNA. The sample data list over 800,000 distinct CDR3 sequences, and approximately 21% of these were observed just once. The ten largest make up roughly a tenth of the sample. In its sample, this clonotype was seen a few times. Its antigen has not been determined. Per-nucleotide qualities are absent, and no much larger clonotype sits a single base away.

The clonotype was recovered from a man aged 45 to 65 who received an inactivated influenza vaccine. Donor details come from another sample of the same person, matched by shared clones. This chain is built from TRBV29-1 and TRBJ2-3; 7 central bases correspond to TRBD1. This sample comprised PBMCs from blood, obtained about 5 days after vaccination. Here is the DNA: TGCAGCGTCGGGACAGCTGCCACAGATACGCAGTATTTT. Protein translation: CSVGTAATDTQYF.